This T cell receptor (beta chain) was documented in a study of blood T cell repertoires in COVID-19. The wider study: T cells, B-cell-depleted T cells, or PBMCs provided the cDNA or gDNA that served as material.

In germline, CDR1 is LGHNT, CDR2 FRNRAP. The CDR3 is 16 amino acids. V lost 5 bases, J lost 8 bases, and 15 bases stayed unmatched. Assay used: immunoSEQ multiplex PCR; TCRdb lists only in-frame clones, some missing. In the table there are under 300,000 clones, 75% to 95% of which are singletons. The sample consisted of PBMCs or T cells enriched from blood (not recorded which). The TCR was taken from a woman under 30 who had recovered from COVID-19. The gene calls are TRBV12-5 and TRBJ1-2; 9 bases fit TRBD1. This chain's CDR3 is CASGLRYTGGAEGYTF. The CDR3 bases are TGTGCTAGTGGTCTTCGTTATACAGGGGGCGCGGAGGGCTACACCTTC. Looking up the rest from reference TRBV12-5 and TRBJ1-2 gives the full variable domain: DARVTQTPRHKVTEMGQEVTMRCQPILGHNTVFWYRQTMMQGLELLAYFRNRAPLDDSGMPKDRFSAEMPDATLATLKIQPSEPRDSAVYFCASGLRYTGGAEGYTFGSGTRLTVV.